Here is one TCR beta chain with its context. The data were taken from a study of blood T cell repertoires in COVID-19. The CDR3 loop spans 14 amino acids. With 0 bases removed from V and 4 bases from J, the gap between germline ends came to 9 bases. Germline CDR1 is SGDLS and CDR2 is YYNGEE. Only in-frame clones appear in the TCRdb table, and some are missing; sequencing was by immunoSEQ multiplex PCR. The data show 130,000 to 150,000 clones, around 87% seen once. This chain links TRBV9 with TRBJ2-3, with D perhaps matching TRBD1 (6 bases). This receptor was taken from a woman aged 50 to 60 with active or convalescent COVID-19. Input material: peripheral blood. Here the CDR3 DNA reads TGTGCCAGCAGCGTAGATGCAGGGGCAGATACGCAGTATTTT. It codes for CASSVDAGADTQYF.